This TCR beta chain appears in the sequencing data of a study of blood T cell repertoires in COVID-19. Original handling: Scientists estimated how many nucleated cells there were by amplifying reference gene primers. Measured with immunoSEQ multiplex PCR; TCRdb has only the in-frame clones, and not every one. V, J and clone size are taken as reported in that table, and D and trimming were inferred from the DNA itself. Of 150,000 to 200,000 clones in the sample, about 86% were seen once. The CDR3 has 15 residues. CDR1 is SGHRS and CDR2 is YFSETQ in the germline V gene. V was clipped by 0 bases and J by 0 bases; unmatched bases: 2.

The rearrangement links TRBV5-1 to TRBJ1-1; TRBD1 matches 7 bases. The origin of this receptor is a man between 60 and 75 years old with acute or convalescent COVID-19. Sample: peripheral blood. CDR3 residues: CASSLGGTVNTEAFF. CDR3 DNA sequence: TGCGCCAGCAGCTTGGGAGGGACAGTGAACACTGAAGCTTTCTTT.